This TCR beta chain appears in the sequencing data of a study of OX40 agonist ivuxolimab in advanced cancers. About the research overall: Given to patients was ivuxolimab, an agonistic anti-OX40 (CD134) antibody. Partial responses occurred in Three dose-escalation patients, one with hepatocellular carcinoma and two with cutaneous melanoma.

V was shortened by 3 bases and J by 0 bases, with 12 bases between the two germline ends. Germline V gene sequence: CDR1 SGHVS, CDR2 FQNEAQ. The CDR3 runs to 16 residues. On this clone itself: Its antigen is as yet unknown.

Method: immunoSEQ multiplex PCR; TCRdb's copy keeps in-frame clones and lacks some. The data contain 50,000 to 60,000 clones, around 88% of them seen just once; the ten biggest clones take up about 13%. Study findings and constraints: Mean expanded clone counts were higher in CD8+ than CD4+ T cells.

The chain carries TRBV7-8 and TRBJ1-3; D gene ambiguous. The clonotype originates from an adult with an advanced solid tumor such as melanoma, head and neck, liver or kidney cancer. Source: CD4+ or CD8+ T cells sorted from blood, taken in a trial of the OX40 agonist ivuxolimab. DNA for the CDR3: TGTGCCAGCAGCTTTTCGCTGGGCCTCTCTGGAAACACCATATATTTT. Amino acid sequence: CASSFSLGLSGNTIYF.